This T cell receptor (beta chain) appears in the sequencing data of a study of shared clonotypes between healthy human individuals. Whole-study results and caveats: An expected dependence of interdonor clonotype sharing on sequencing depth was noted. Sharing across four donors was seen in 4% to 5.5% of naive CD4 clonotypes.

Investigators spread the genomic DNA of each subset evenly over several immunoSEQ plates. Repertoires were generated with immunoSEQ multiplex PCR, while TCRdb's copy carries only in-frame clones and drops some. The repertoire includes 950,000 to 1,100,000 clones, roughly 80% of them detected once, and about 1.5% sits in the top ten. Remarks on this clone: The antigen remains undetermined.

Trimming removed 7 bases at V and 5 bases at J, with 23 bases between. This CDR3 comprises 16 residues. From germline, CDR1 is SGHVS and CDR2 FNYEAQ. This sequence joins TRBV7-6 and TRBJ2-5, with D hard to call. The receptor comes from a man in his late teens or twenties in good health. The specimen was memory CD4+ T cells sorted from blood. Indicated subset: CD45RA-negative fraction. This CDR3 is CASTPPPGVFPETQYF. The CDR3, as DNA: TGTGCCAGCACCCCACCTCCGGGTGTTTTTCCTGAGACCCAGTACTTC.